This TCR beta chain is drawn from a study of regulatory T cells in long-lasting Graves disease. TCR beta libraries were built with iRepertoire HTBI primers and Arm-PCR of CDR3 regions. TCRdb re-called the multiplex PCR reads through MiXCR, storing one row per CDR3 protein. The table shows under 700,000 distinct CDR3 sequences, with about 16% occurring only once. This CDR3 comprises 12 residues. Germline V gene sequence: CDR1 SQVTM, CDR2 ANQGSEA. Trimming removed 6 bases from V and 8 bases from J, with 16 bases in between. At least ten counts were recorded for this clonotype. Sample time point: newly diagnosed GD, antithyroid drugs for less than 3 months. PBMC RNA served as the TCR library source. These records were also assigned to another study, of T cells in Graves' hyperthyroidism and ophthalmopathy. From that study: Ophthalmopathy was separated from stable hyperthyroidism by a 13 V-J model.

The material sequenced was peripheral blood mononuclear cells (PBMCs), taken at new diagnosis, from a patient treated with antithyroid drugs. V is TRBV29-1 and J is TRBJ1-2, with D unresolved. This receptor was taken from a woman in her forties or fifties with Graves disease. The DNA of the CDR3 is TGCAGCGTCAATACACTCCCGGGCGGCTACACCTTC. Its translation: CSVNTLPGGYTF.